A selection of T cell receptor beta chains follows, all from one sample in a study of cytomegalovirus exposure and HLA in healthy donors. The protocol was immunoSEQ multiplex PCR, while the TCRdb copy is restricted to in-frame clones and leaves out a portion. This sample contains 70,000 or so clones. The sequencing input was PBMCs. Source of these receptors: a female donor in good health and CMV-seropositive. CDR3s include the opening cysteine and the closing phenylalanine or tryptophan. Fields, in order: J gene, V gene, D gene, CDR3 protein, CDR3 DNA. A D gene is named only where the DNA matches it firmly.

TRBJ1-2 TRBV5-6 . CASRAPQGGYTF TGTGCCAGCAGGGCCCCCCAGGGAGGCTACACCTTC
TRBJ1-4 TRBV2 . CASTRERRNEKLFF TGTGCCAGCACCCGAGAACGGAGAAATGAAAAACTGTTTTTT
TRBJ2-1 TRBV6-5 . CASSYSQGRNEQFF TGTGCCAGCAGTTACTCCCAGGGGCGCAATGAGCAGTTCTTC
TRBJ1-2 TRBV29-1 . CSVEDRGRGVGYTF TGCAGCGTTGAAGATCGCGGCAGGGGAGTAGGCTACACCTTC
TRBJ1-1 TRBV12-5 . CASGFNYQGNTEAFF TGTGCTAGTGGTTTTAACTACCAGGGGAACACTGAAGCTTTCTTT
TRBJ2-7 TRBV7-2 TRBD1 CASSIRDRGPVTYEQYF TGTGCCAGCAGCATCCGGGACAGGGGGCCCGTAACCTACGAGCAGTACTTC
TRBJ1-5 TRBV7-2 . CASSPRTGVSNQPQHF TGTGCCAGCAGCCCCCGGACGGGGGTCAGCAATCAGCCCCAGCATTTT
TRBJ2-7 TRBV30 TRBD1 CSRGQGGEQYF TGTTCTAGAGGACAGGGTGGGGAGCAGTACTTC
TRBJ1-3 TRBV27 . CASSPRGSGNTIYF TGTGCCAGCAGTCCCAGGGGTTCTGGAAACACCATATATTTT
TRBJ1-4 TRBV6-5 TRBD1 CASSRDRASEKLFF TGTGCCAGCAGTAGAGACAGGGCGAGTGAAAAACTGTTTTTT
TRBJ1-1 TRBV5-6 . CASSWSGGATFF TGTGCCAGCAGCTGGAGCGGGGGTGCAACTTTCTTT
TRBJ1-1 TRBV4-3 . CASSQDQGINTEAFF TGCGCCAGCAGCCAAGACCAGGGAATCAACACTGAAGCTTTCTTT
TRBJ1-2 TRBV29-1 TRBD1 CSAGSGTGNGYTF TGCAGCGCTGGGTCCGGGACAGGGAATGGCTACACCTTC
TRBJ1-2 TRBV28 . CASRSGGANYGYTF TGTGCCAGCAGATCCGGAGGGGCGAACTATGGCTACACCTTC
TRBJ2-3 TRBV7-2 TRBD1 CASSAQGSGTDTQYF TGTGCCAGCAGCGCACAGGGGAGTGGCACAGATACGCAGTATTTT
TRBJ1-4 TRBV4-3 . CASSQVYNSNEKLFF TGCGCCAGCAGCCAAGTATACAACAGTAATGAAAAACTGTTTTTT
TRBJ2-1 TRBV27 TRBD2 CASSLLGTGAGGLGYNEQFF TGTGCCAGCAGTTTATTGGGTACGGGCGCGGGAGGTTTAGGTTACAATGAGCAGTTCTTC
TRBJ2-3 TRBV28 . CASSLFVGGADTQYF TGTGCCAGCAGTTTATTTGTAGGAGGCGCAGATACGCAGTATTTT
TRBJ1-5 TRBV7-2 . CASSLEGGQPQHF TGTGCCAGCAGCTTAGAAGGGGGTCAGCCCCAGCATTTT
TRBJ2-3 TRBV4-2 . CASSQDLAGTGTDTQYF TGTGCCAGCAGCCAAGATCTGGCGGGGACCGGGACAGATACGCAGTATTTT
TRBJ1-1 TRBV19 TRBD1 CASSKDREGRNTEAFF TGTGCCAGTAGTAAGGACAGGGAGGGACGGAACACTGAAGCTTTCTTT
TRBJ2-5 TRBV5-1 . CASSHEETQYF TGCGCCAGCAGCCATGAAGAGACCCAGTACTTC
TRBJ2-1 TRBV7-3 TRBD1 CASSLGNRGFVHEQFF TGTGCCAGCAGCTTGGGTAACAGGGGATTTGTCCATGAGCAGTTCTTC
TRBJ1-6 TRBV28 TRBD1 CASSSLTGGNSPLHF TGTGCCAGCAGCTCGCTGACAGGGGGTAATTCACCCCTCCACTTT
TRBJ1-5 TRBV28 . CASSWGDQPQHF TGTGCCAGCAGTTGGGGGGATCAGCCCCAGCATTTT
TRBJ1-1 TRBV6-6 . CASSYSWEMNTEAFF TGTGCCAGCAGTTATTCCTGGGAGATGAACACTGAAGCTTTCTTT
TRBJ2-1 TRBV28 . CASTEQYYNEQFF TGTGCCAGCACGGAACAGTACTACAATGAGCAGTTCTTC
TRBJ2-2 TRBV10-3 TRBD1 CAISQTGQGVGNTGELFF TGTGCCATCAGTCAGACGGGACAGGGGGTAGGGAACACCGGGGAGCTGTTTTTT
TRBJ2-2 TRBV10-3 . CAISDPPGELFF TGTGCCATCAGTGACCCTCCCGGGGAGCTGTTTTTT
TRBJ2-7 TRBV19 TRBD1 CASSTPLGQAEYEQYF TGTGCCAGTAGTACGCCCCTGGGACAGGCAGAATACGAGCAGTACTTC
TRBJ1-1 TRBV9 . CASSVGIGESTEAFF TGTGCCAGCAGCGTGGGGATCGGGGAATCGACTGAAGCTTTCTTT
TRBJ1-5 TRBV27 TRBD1 CASSLLGGGSNQPQHF TGTGCCAGCAGTTTATTAGGAGGGGGCAGCAATCAGCCCCAGCATTTT
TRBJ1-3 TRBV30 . CAWSVQVDTIYF TGTGCCTGGAGTGTGCAGGTGGACACCATATATTTT
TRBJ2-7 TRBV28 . CASTTETYEQYF TGTGCCAGCACCACAGAAACCTACGAGCAGTACTTC
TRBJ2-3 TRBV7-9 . CASSPPGRSTDTQYF TGTGCCAGCAGCCCCCCAGGGAGGAGCACAGATACGCAGTATTTT
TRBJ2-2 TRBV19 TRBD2 CASNRLAGFTGELFF TGTGCCAGTAATAGACTAGCGGGGTTCACCGGGGAGCTGTTTTTT
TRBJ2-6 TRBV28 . CASSLGSVSGANVLTF TGTGCCAGCAGTTTAGGTTCAGTCTCTGGGGCCAACGTCCTGACTTTC